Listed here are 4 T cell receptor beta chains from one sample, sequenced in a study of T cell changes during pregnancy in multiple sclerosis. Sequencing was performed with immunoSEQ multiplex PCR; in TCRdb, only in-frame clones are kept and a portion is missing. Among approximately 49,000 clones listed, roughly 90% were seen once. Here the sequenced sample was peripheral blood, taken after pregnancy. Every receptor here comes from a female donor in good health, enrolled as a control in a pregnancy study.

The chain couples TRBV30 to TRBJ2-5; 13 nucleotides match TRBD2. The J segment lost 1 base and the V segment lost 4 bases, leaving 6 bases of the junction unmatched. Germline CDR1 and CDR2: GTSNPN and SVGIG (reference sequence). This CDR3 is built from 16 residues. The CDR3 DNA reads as TGTGCCTGGACGCCGGGACTAGCGGGATCCCAAGAGACCCAGTACTTC. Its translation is CAWTPGLAGSQETQYF.

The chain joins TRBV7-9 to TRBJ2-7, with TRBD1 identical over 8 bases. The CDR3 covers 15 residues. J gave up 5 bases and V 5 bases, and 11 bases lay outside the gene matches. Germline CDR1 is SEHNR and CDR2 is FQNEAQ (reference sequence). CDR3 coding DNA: TGTGCCAGCAGCCTGACGACAGGGGCGCTTGACGAGCAGTACTTC. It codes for CASSLTTGALDEQYF.

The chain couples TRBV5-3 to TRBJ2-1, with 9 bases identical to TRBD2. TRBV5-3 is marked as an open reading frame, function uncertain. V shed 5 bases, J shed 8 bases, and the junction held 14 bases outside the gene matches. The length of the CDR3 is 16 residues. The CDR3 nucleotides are TGTGCCAGAAGATCAACCTATAGCGGGAGTTGCTATGAGCAGTTCTTC. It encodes CARRSTYSGSCYEQFF.

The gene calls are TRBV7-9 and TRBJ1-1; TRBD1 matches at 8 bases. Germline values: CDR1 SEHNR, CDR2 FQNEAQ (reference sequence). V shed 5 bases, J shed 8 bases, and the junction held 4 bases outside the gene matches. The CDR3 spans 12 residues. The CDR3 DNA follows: TGTGCCAGCAGCAGGACAGGGCCAGAAGCTTTCTTT. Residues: CASSRTGPEAFF. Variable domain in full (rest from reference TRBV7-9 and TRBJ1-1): DTGVSQNPRHKITKRGQNVTFRCDPISEHNRLYWYRQTLGQGPEFLTYFQNEAQLEKSRLLSDRFSAERPKGSFSTLEIQRTEQGDSAMYLCASSRTGPEAFFGQGTRLTVV.